The 16 T cell receptor beta chains listed next were all sequenced from one sample in a study of CD8+ T cells in alopecia areata. The sample's treatment: oral pan-JAK inhibitor, 5-10 mg twice daily. cDNA prepared by RNA extraction and subsequent reverse transcription served as the template for sequencing. Data came from immunoSEQ multiplex PCR; TCRdb stores just in-frame clones and leaves some out. The sample yields about 190,000 clones, roughly 60% seen once. Sequences were derived from CD4+ T cells sorted from blood, sampled at week 24, from a patient treated with tofacitinib. All receptors come from a human donor with alopecia areata.

This clone turned up a few times. The chain combines TRBV28 with TRBJ1-4; weak D call: TRBD1 (5 bases). Deletions cut 8 bases from V and 0 bases from J, with 13 bases between. The V gene's germline CDR1 is MDHEN and CDR2 SYDVKM. The length of the CDR3 is 15 residues. The CDR3 region has the DNA TGTGCCAGCTTTACCCCGGGGGCAACTAATGAAAAACTGTTTTTT. Amino acids: CASFTPGATNEKLFF.

This clone was seen a few times. V usage is TRBV5-6 and J usage is TRBJ1-5, with D possibly matching TRBD1 (6 bases). CDR1 is SGHDT, CDR2 YYEEEE, per germline. V shed 2 bases and J shed 2 bases, with 14 bases lying between them. CDR3 length: 16 residues. CDR3 region: CASSFNGGAGNQPQHF. CDR3 sequence (DNA): TGTGCCAGCAGCTTTAACGGGGGCGCGGGCAATCAGCCCCAGCATTTT. The whole variable domain, filled in from reference TRBV5-6 and TRBJ1-5, reads DAGVTQSPTHLIKTRGQQVTLRCSPKSGHDTVSWYQQALGQGPQFIFQYYEEEERQRGNFPDRFSGHQFPNYSSELNVNALLLGDSALYLCASSFNGGAGNQPQHFGDGTRLSIL.

The rearrangement links TRBV5-6 to TRBJ2-5; perhaps TRBD1 as D (6 bases). V gave up 4 bases and J gave up 3 bases, with 10 bases separating them. This CDR3 contains 13 residues. Germline-derived CDR1 and CDR2 are SGHDT and YYEEEE. CDR3 sequence reads: CASSQGTKETQYF. The DNA of the CDR3 is TGTGCCAGCAGCCAGGGGACAAAAGAGACCCAGTACTTC.

The chain recombines TRBV5-6 with TRBJ2-7; D not certain. This CDR3 contains 11 residues. Per germline, CDR1 SGHDT and CDR2 YYEEEE. V lost 2 bases and J 4 bases, leaving 4 bases between the germline ends. CDR3 residues: CASSFAYEQYF. The CDR3 DNA reads as TGTGCCAGCAGCTTTGCGTACGAGCAGTACTTC.

This clone occurred a few times. The chain is built from TRBV25-1 and TRBJ2-7, with 7 bases that match TRBD2. Germline V lookup: CDR1 MGHDK, CDR2 SYGVNS. Trimming took 11 bases from V and 5 from J; bases not matched to a gene: 6. The length of the CDR3 is 11 residues. In DNA, the CDR3 is TGTGCCTGTACGGGGGGAGACGAGCAGTACTTC. The encoded protein is CACTGGDEQYF.

This chain joins TRBV9 and TRBJ1-1; 8 nucleotides match TRBD1. The CDR3 contains 13 residues. Trimming removed 3 bases from V and 7 bases from J; junction bases left unmatched: 5. Germline lookup yields CDR1 SGDLS and CDR2 YYNGEE. This CDR3 is CASSGGQASEAFF. The CDR3 region has the DNA TGTGCCAGCAGCGGGGGACAGGCGAGTGAAGCTTTCTTT.

The chain combines TRBV29-1 with TRBJ1-1, with D possibly being TRBD1 (5 bases). Germline CDR1 reads SQVTM; CDR2 reads ANQGSEA. This CDR3 comprises 11 residues. V was cut by 7 bases and J by 8 bases, with 14 bases left in between. The DNA of the CDR3 is TGCAGCGCGAAGACCGGGACGGAAGCTTTCTTT. Translating gives CSAKTGTEAFF.

V gene TRBV29-1 combines with J gene TRBJ1-2, with a possible D match to TRBD1 (6 bases). The germline gives CDR1 SQVTM, CDR2 ANQGSEA. V gave up 6 bases and J gave up 5 bases, with 10 bases separating them. This CDR3 has 11 amino acids. The CDR3 region is CSVTGKYGYTF. The CDR3 nucleotides read TGCAGCGTCACAGGGAAGTATGGCTACACCTTC.

This clone was detected a few times. The CDR3 reads CASSIGGNTEAFF. The CDR3 nucleotides read TGTGCCAGCTCCATTGGGGGTAACACTGAAGCTTTCTTT. The genes are TRBV18 and TRBJ1-1, with D maybe TRBD1 (5 bases). Between the trimmed V and J ends, which lost 6 bases and 2 bases, there was a span of 10 bases. The CDR3 sequence is 13 residues long. The germline gives CDR1 KGHSH, CDR2 LQKENI.

This chain joins TRBV9 and TRBJ2-1; TRBD2 agrees at 9 bases. Per the germline V gene, CDR1 is SGDLS and CDR2 is YYNGEE. V lost 5 bases to trimming and J lost 6 bases; unmatched junction nucleotides: 12. The CDR3 is 16 residues long. The CDR3 sequence is CASSYSRGGRFNEQFF. The CDR3 DNA reads TGTGCCAGCAGTTACTCGCGGGGGGGCCGTTTCAATGAGCAGTTCTTC.

The chain employs TRBV7-9 and TRBJ1-2; no firm D call. The CDR3 is made up of 14 amino acids. The ends were cut back, 1 base at V and 6 bases at J, with 12 bases in the middle. The germline gives CDR1 SEHNR, CDR2 FQNEAQ (reference sequence). CDR3 loop: CASSLDAPKDGYTF. CDR3 nucleotide sequence: TGTGCCAGCAGCTTAGATGCTCCCAAGGATGGCTACACCTTC.

The rearrangement joins TRBV5-1 to TRBJ1-5; D ambiguous. Per the germline V gene, CDR1 is SGHRS and CDR2 is YFSETQ. The V gene lost 0 bases and the J gene lost 6 bases, with 13 bases spanning the gap. This CDR3 is built from 15 residues. CDR3 in DNA: TGCGCCAGCAGCTTGGAAGGGTTGGAAGGTCAGCCCCAGCATTTT. This encodes CASSLEGLEGQPQHF.

The V and J genes are TRBV29-1 and TRBJ2-2, with TRBD1 matching over 9 bases. Germline values: CDR1 SQVTM, CDR2 ANQGSEA. This CDR3 comprises 14 residues. After removal of 3 bases from V and 4 bases from J, the junction contained 3 bases not matched to a gene. As DNA, the CDR3 is TGCAGCGTTGATGGGACAGGGATCACCGGGGAGCTGTTTTTT. Translation gives CSVDGTGITGELFF.

V gene TRBV29-1 combines with J gene TRBJ1-2; D remains unclear. Trimming removed 1 base at V and 1 base at J, with 10 bases between. The CDR3 covers 14 residues. Germline V CDR1 and CDR2: SQVTM, ANQGSEA. The CDR3: CSVEGDIRNYGYTF. The CDR3 coding sequence is TGCAGCGTTGAAGGGGATATCCGTAACTATGGCTACACCTTC.

The chain employs TRBV29-1 and TRBJ1-2; D gene uncertain. V was trimmed by 1 base and J by 6 bases, leaving 15 bases between them. The CDR3 sequence is 14 residues long. CDR1 is SQVTM, CDR2 ANQGSEA, per germline. The CDR3 here is CSVEGRPSWDGYTF. CDR3 sequence (DNA): TGCAGCGTTGAAGGGAGGCCTTCTTGGGATGGCTACACCTTC. The variable domain in full, with the rest retrieved from reference TRBV29-1 and TRBJ1-2, is SAVISQKPSRDICQRGTSLTIQCQVDSQVTMMFWYRQQPGQSLTLIATANQGSEATYESGFVIDKFPISRPNLTFSTLTVSNMSPEDSSIYLCSVEGRPSWDGYTFGSGTRLTVV.

V usage is TRBV7-2 and J usage is TRBJ1-6; 10 nucleotides align to TRBD1. There are 16 residues in the CDR3. V trimming: 2 bases; J trimming: 7 bases; junction bases outside the gene matches: 5. Germline V CDR1 and CDR2: SGHTA, FQGNSA. The CDR3 nucleotides are TGTGCCAGCAGCTTAAGCCCGGGACAGGGGAATTCACCCCTCCACTTT. Protein: CASSLSPGQGNSPLHF.